This passage covers 27 T cell receptor beta chains from one sample sequenced in a study of cytomegalovirus exposure and HLA in healthy donors. The study ran its PCR with 60 Vbeta and 13 Jbeta primers. Method: immunoSEQ multiplex PCR; TCRdb's copy keeps in-frame clones and lacks some. The sample lists 120,000 or so clones; 60% to 85% were seen once. Sequencing was performed on PBMCs. These TCRs come from a man younger than 40 in good health and CMV-seronegative.

The table lists this clone with a few counts. This chain joins TRBV7-3 and TRBJ1-6; no clear D. CDR1 SGHTA and CDR2 FQGTGA come from the germline V gene. The CDR3 extends over 15 amino acids. The V end was cut by 2 bases, the J end by 5 bases, with 10 bases between. The CDR3 DNA is TGTGCCAGCAGCTTAGGGCAGAGAAATAATTCACCCCTCCACTTT. Protein: CASSLGQRNNSPLHF.

CDR3 in DNA: TGTGCCAGCAGACCGTGGCGGGATTCACCCCTCCACTTT. It yields the protein CASRPWRDSPLHF. The chain couples TRBV11-1 to TRBJ1-6; D ambiguous. V gave up 6 bases and J gave up 8 bases, with 11 bases separating them. This CDR3 has 13 amino acids. The germline V gene has CDR1 SGHAT and CDR2 FQDESV (reference sequence).

There are a few counts of this clone. The chain carries TRBV6-1 and TRBJ2-3; 8 positions agree with TRBD2. This CDR3 contains 15 residues. With V trimmed by 4 bases and J by 4 bases, 7 bases remained unmatched. Germline CDR1 reads MNHNS; CDR2 reads SASEGT. The CDR3 loop reads CASSGGSGGPDTQYF. The CDR3 nucleotides read TGTGCCAGCAGTGGAGGGAGCGGGGGCCCAGATACGCAGTATTTT.

The V gene is TRBV4-2, the J gene TRBJ2-1; the match to TRBD2 covers 7 bases. V shed 0 bases, J shed 4 bases, and the junction held 9 bases outside the gene matches. CDR1 is LGHNA and CDR2 is YNFKEQ in the germline V gene. The CDR3 length is 17 residues. Here the CDR3 reads CASSQDEAGGGYNEQFF. CDR3 DNA sequence: TGTGCCAGCAGCCAAGATGAAGCAGGCGGGGGTTACAATGAGCAGTTCTTC.

The chain joins TRBV5-1 to TRBJ2-3; TRBD2 agrees at 11 bases. The CDR3 extends over 15 amino acids. Germline lookup yields CDR1 SGHRS and CDR2 YFSETQ. The ends lost 0 bases at V and 4 bases at J; junction bases unmatched: 1. CDR3 nucleotides: TGCGCCAGCAGCTTGGGGACTAGCGGGTCAGATACGCAGTATTTT. Protein product: CASSLGTSGSDTQYF.

About this clone itself: Other DNA sequences of this sample code for an identical CDR3. V usage is TRBV7-9 and J usage is TRBJ1-5; no clear D gene. The V gene's germline CDR1 is SEHNR and CDR2 FQNEAQ (reference sequence). V dropped 0 bases and J dropped 3 bases, with 9 bases sitting between them. The CDR3 runs to 15 residues. CDR3 coding DNA: TGTGCCAGCAGCTTAGCCGGGGATTCCAATCAGCCCCAGCATTTT. Protein product: CASSLAGDSNQPQHF.

The rearrangement uses TRBV10-3 and TRBJ2-3; the match to TRBD1 covers 9 bases. The CDR3 runs to 15 residues. J was trimmed by 2 bases and V by 5 bases; bases with no gene match: 5. Per germline, CDR1 ENHRY and CDR2 SYGVKD. The CDR3 reads CAISSGTGYTDTQYF. The CDR3 nucleotides read TGTGCCATCAGTTCCGGGACAGGGTACACAGATACGCAGTATTTT.

The chain carries TRBV4-1 and TRBJ2-4, with TRBD2 matching 11 bases. V dropped 6 bases and J dropped 6; count of bases not matched to a gene: 7. The CDR3 consists of 15 residues. From germline, CDR1 is MGHRA and CDR2 YSYEKL. The CDR3 nucleotides read TGCGCCAGCAGGGGGTCCGGGACTAGCGGAAACATTCAGTACTTC. Residues: CASRGSGTSGNIQYF.

The genes are TRBV19 and TRBJ2-4; TRBD1 aligns across 9 bases. The CDR3 contains 16 residues. Germline V gene sequence: CDR1 LNHDA, CDR2 SQIVND (reference sequence). V lost 5 bases, J lost 0 bases, and 5 bases stayed unmatched. CDR3 sequence (DNA): TGTGCCAGTAGTTTGGGACAGGGACTAGCCAAAAACATTCAGTACTTC. Translating it yields CASSLGQGLAKNIQYF.

This chain links TRBV4-1 with TRBJ1-4, with TRBD1 identical over 8 bases. CDR3 length equals 17 residues. Losses at the gene ends were 6 bases for V and 6 bases for J; bases not matched to a gene: 15. Germline V CDR1 and CDR2: MGHRA, YSYEKL. The CDR3 region is CASSSDREDRLYEKLFF. CDR3 sequence (DNA): TGCGCCAGCAGTTCGGACAGGGAGGATCGGTTATATGAAAAACTGTTTTTT.

V gene TRBV19 combines with J gene TRBJ1-1, with D perhaps TRBD1 (6 bases). V gave up 5 bases and J gave up 4 bases, with 17 bases separating them. CDR1 LNHDA and CDR2 SQIVND come from the germline V gene (reference sequence). There are 15 residues in the CDR3. CDR3 coding DNA: TGTGCCAGTAGTTATCCAGGGGCGACGGGCACTGAAGCTTTCTTT. Translated, it gives CASSYPGATGTEAFF.

The chain recombines TRBV5-1 with TRBJ2-6; the D is unclear. Looked up from germline, CDR1 is SGHRS and CDR2 is YFSETQ. The germline V and J ends were trimmed by 0 bases and 2 bases, with 6 bases remaining between them. The length of the CDR3 is 15 residues. This CDR3 is CASSLGATGANVLTF. In DNA form, the CDR3 reads TGCGCCAGCAGCTTGGGAGCTACTGGGGCCAACGTCCTGACTTTC.

The V call is TRBV7-9, the J call TRBJ2-3; D is possibly TRBD2 (5 bases). V lost 5 bases to trimming and J lost 2 bases, with 8 bases between them. This CDR3 comprises 13 residues. Germline-derived CDR1 and CDR2 are SEHNR and FQNEAQ (reference sequence). CDR3 sequence (DNA): TGTGCCAGCAGCATTAGCGACACAGATACGCAGTATTTT. Translation: CASSISDTDTQYF.

The rearrangement uses TRBV10-3 and TRBJ2-3, with 8 bases fitting TRBD2. This CDR3 spans 15 amino acids. Per germline, CDR1 ENHRY and CDR2 SYGVKD. With 2 bases clipped from V and 6 bases from J, the junction kept 7 bases outside the gene matches. In DNA form, the CDR3 reads TGTGCCATCAGTGAGAGGGGCGGGGGGTATGATACGCAGTATTTT. This translates into CAISERGGGYDTQYF.

The chain employs TRBV7-3 and TRBJ2-1, with D possibly being TRBD2 (5 bases). This CDR3 has 14 residues. CDR1 and CDR2 from the germline V gene are SGHTA and FQGTGA. V lost 5 bases to trimming and J lost 4 bases, with 12 bases between them. Here the CDR3 reads CASSPGREYNEQFF. In DNA form, the CDR3 reads TGTGCCAGCAGCCCCGGACGGGAATACAATGAGCAGTTCTTC. The full variable domain, in which reference TRBV7-3 and TRBJ2-1 provide the parts outside the CDR3, is GAGVSQTPSNKVTEKGKYVELRCDPISGHTALYWYRQSLGQGPEFLIYFQGTGAADDSGLPNDRFFAVRPEGSVSTLKIQRTERGDSAVYLCASSPGREYNEQFFGPGTRLTVL.

Here the CDR3 DNA reads TGTGCCAGCAGCTACCGCGCTTCCGACGAGCAGTACTTC. It is translated as CASSYRASDEQYF. The chain links TRBV7-2 to TRBJ2-7; D ambiguous. The CDR3 covers 13 residues. Germline V gives CDR1 SGHTA, CDR2 FQGNSA. V gave up 4 bases and J gave up 5 bases, with 12 bases separating them.

The V and J genes are TRBV30 and TRBJ2-7; D is perhaps TRBD2 (7 bases). The germline V gene encodes CDR1 GTSNPN and CDR2 SVGIG (reference sequence). This CDR3 region has 13 residues. V was cut by 5 bases and J by 2 bases, with 13 bases left in between. The CDR3 loop is CAWAAGAPYEQYF. CDR3 coding DNA: TGTGCCTGGGCCGCGGGGGCTCCCTACGAGCAGTACTTC.

The chain links TRBV7-2 to TRBJ2-2, with 11 bases fitting TRBD2. CDR1 is SGHTA and CDR2 is FQGNSA in the germline V gene. This CDR3 spans 17 amino acids. The trim removed 3 bases at V and 5 bases at J, leaving 8 bases unmatched. CDR3 in amino acids: CASSFRSGGVHTGELFF. The CDR3 coding sequence is TGTGCCAGCAGCTTCCGTAGCGGGGGGGTTCATACCGGGGAGCTGTTTTTT.

The rearrangement links TRBV2 to TRBJ2-1, with D perhaps matching TRBD1 (5 bases). The CDR3 length is 12 residues. Germline V lookup: CDR1 SNHLY, CDR2 FYNNEI. V gave up 5 bases and J gave up 7 bases, with 9 bases separating them. The CDR3 nucleotides are TGTGCCAGCAGTCCAGACAGTAATGAGCAGTTCTTC. It specifies CASSPDSNEQFF.

The chain uses TRBV10-3 and TRBJ2-3; 9 bases fit TRBD1. CDR1 is ENHRY, CDR2 SYGVKD, per germline. V shed 7 bases, J shed 3 bases, and the junction held 5 bases outside the gene matches. CDR3 size: 14 residues. The CDR3 DNA sequence: TGTGCCATCACTGCCGGGACAGGGACAGATACGCAGTATTTT. The encoded protein is CAITAGTGTDTQYF.

The chain employs TRBV18 and TRBJ1-3, with TRBD1 identical over 7 bases. The CDR3 covers 16 residues. Germline V CDR1 and CDR2: KGHSH, LQKENI. With 3 bases clipped from V and 0 bases from J, the junction kept 5 bases outside the gene matches. The CDR3 spells CASSPQGVLSGNTIYF. The CDR3 nucleotides are TGTGCCAGCTCACCGCAGGGGGTACTCTCTGGAAACACCATATATTTT.

V usage is TRBV7-9 and J usage is TRBJ1-6, with D possibly TRBD1 on 6 matching bases. The germline gives CDR1 SEHNR, CDR2 FQNEAQ (reference sequence). The CDR3 length is 14 residues. V was clipped by 3 bases and J by 7 bases, with 10 bases between them. Here the CDR3 reads CASSFLDRNSPLHF. In DNA, the CDR3 is TGTGCCAGCAGCTTTCTCGACAGGAATTCACCCCTCCACTTT.

This clone was seen a handful of times. This chain uses TRBV28 with TRBJ1-1; D call uncertain. Germline loops: CDR1 MDHEN, CDR2 SYDVKM. V lost 5 bases to trimming and J lost 0 bases, with 7 bases between them. This CDR3 has 13 residues. For the CDR3, the DNA is TGTGCCAGCAGTCGCAACATGAACACTGAAGCTTTCTTT. This encodes CASSRNMNTEAFF.

The chain employs TRBV7-9 and TRBJ2-1; weak D call: TRBD1 (5 bases). CDR3 length: 12 amino acids. Germline-derived CDR1 and CDR2 are SEHNR and FQNEAQ (reference sequence). Trimming left V 5 bases short and J 8 bases short, with 10 bases between. CDR3 bases: TGTGCCAGCAGCCTGCAGGGTCATGAGCAGTTCTTC. Its translation is CASSLQGHEQFF.

The chain employs TRBV5-4 and TRBJ2-5; the D gene is possibly TRBD1 (5 bases). Trimming removed 4 bases from V and 1 base from J, with 17 bases in between. The CDR3 totals 16 residues. Germline CDR1 and CDR2: SGHNT and YYREEE (reference sequence). CDR3 DNA: TGTGCCAGCAGCGCACCCCACAGGAGCCTCCAAGAGACCCAGTACTTC. Protein sequence: CASSAPHRSLQETQYF.

Regarding this clone: The junction and the germline gene differ at one end; a read error may be behind it. The chain is built from TRBV7-6 and TRBJ2-3; possibly TRBD2 for D (6 bases). The germline CDR1 and CDR2 sequences are SGHVS and FNYEAQ. The CDR3 has 14 amino acids. DNA for the CDR3: TGTGCCAGCAGCGCAGTGCGCCCGGGACTGCCCTTACTTTTT. This gives the protein CASSAVRPGLPLLF. Full variable domain (missing parts from reference TRBV7-6 and TRBJ2-3): GAGVSQSPRYKVTKRGQDVALRCDPISGHVSLYWYRQALGQGPEFLTYFNYEAQQDKSGLPNDRFSAERPEGSISTLTIQRTEQRDSAMYRCASSAVRPGLPLLFGPGTRLTVL.

The chain links TRBV5-1 to TRBJ1-4; 8 bases agree with TRBD1. V gave up 4 bases and J gave up 7 bases; unmatched junction bases: 6. This CDR3 has 14 amino acids. Germline V CDR1 and CDR2: SGHRS, YFSETQ. CDR3 DNA: TGCGCCAGCAGCGCCAGGGGGCTGGTTGAAAAACTGTTTTTT. It specifies CASSARGLVEKLFF.